This T cell receptor (beta chain) was recovered during a study of PD-L1 blockade in urothelial cancer. Study overall: Of approximately 29 patients, about 24 were males with bladder-origin urothelial cancer.

The CDR3 extends over 12 amino acids. Trimming stripped 2 bases from V and 5 bases from J, with 6 bases between. CDR1 SGHRS and CDR2 YFSETQ come from the germline V gene. Time point defined: pretreatment peripheral blood. Each PCR reaction had synthetic TCR analog templates spiked into it. TCRdb keeps only in-frame clones here, not all; method: immunoSEQ multiplex PCR. The data hold 85,000 to 95,000 clones, with around 92% observed a single time. The sequence came from an elderly woman with urothelial cancer. The sequenced sample was PBMCs, obtained around atezolizumab (anti-PD-L1) treatment. The chain joins TRBV5-1 to TRBJ2-3; D is undetermined. The CDR3 loop is CASSLELDTQYF. For the CDR3, the DNA is TGCGCCAGCAGCTTAGAGTTAGATACGCAGTATTTT. The complete variable domain, with remaining parts taken from reference TRBV5-1 and TRBJ2-3, reads KAGVTQTPRYLIKTRGQQVTLSCSPISGHRSVSWYQQTPGQGLQFLFEYFSETQRNKGNFPGRFSGRQFSNSRSEMNVSTLELGDSALYLCASSLELDTQYFGPGTRLTVL.